These 19 T cell receptor beta chains came from one sample sequenced in a study of OX40 agonist ivuxolimab in advanced cancers. Repertoires were generated with immunoSEQ multiplex PCR, while TCRdb's copy carries only in-frame clones and drops some. Here the sample spans roughly 70,000 clones, 80% to 90% being singletons. The sequencing used CD4+ or CD8+ T cells sorted from blood, collected in a trial of the OX40 agonist ivuxolimab. These receptors came from an adult with an advanced solid tumor such as melanoma, head and neck, liver or kidney cancer.

The chain combines TRBV14 with TRBJ2-1; TRBD2 matches at 7 bases. Trimming took 4 bases from V and 2 from J; bases not matched to a gene: 8. The length of the CDR3 is 16 residues. Germline-derived CDR1 and CDR2 are SGHDN and FVKESK. The CDR3 sequence is CASSLLLAAAYNEQFF. The CDR3 DNA is TGTGCCAGCAGCCTTCTTCTAGCGGCCGCCTACAATGAGCAGTTCTTC.

V is TRBV6-5 and J is TRBJ1-2, with TRBD1 matching 10 bases. CDR3 length: 13 residues. Germline CDR1 is MNHEY and CDR2 is SVGAGI. V trimming: 6 bases; J trimming: 6 bases; junction bases outside the gene matches: 4. The CDR3 spells CASRGTGADGYTF. The CDR3 DNA follows: TGTGCCAGCAGGGGGACAGGGGCGGATGGCTACACCTTC.

CDR3 in amino acids: CATSRSRTTGGTDTQYF. DNA of the CDR3: TGTGCCACCAGCAGATCCAGAACGACAGGGGGCACAGATACGCAGTATTTT. The chain has TRBV15 and TRBJ2-3; TRBD1 aligns across 8 bases. The CDR3 is 17 residues long. CDR1 LNHNV and CDR2 YYDKDF come from the germline V gene (reference sequence). V dropped 2 bases and J dropped 1; count of bases not matched to a gene: 8.

The V gene is TRBV7-9, the J gene TRBJ2-3, with D unclear. The CDR3 extends over 13 amino acids. The V and J ends lost 4 bases and 6 bases respectively, with 11 bases between them. Germline CDR1 reads SEHNR; CDR2 reads FQNEAQ (reference sequence). The DNA for the CDR3 is TGTGCCAGCAGCTCGGGTCCTTCGGATACGCAGTATTTT. Protein: CASSSGPSDTQYF.

This clone was counted a few times. V and J are TRBV6-6 and TRBJ1-3; a weak D match, TRBD1 (5 bases). The CDR3 sequence is 16 residues long. CDR1 MNHNY and CDR2 SVGAGI come from the germline V gene (reference sequence). With 4 bases removed from V and 0 bases from J, the gap between germline ends came to 13 bases. The CDR3 DNA follows: TGTGCCAGCAGTTTAAGGGGACCAAACTCTGGAAACACCATATATTTT. Protein product: CASSLRGPNSGNTIYF.

The chain links TRBV19 to TRBJ1-3; TRBD1 is a possible D gene (5 bases). CDR1 is LNHDA, CDR2 SQIVND, per germline (reference sequence). Between the trimmed V and J ends, which lost 5 bases and 1 base, there was a span of 9 bases. CDR3 length: 14 amino acids. This CDR3 reads CASSPGSSGNTIYF. CDR3 in DNA: TGTGCCAGTAGTCCAGGGTCTTCTGGAAACACCATATATTTT.

The J gene is TRBJ1-2, the V gene TRBV7-9; 11 bases are a match to TRBD1. The CDR3 is 15 amino acids. In germline, CDR1 is SEHNR, CDR2 FQNEAQ (reference sequence). With 3 bases clipped from V and 5 bases from J, the junction kept 5 bases outside the gene matches. CDR3: CASSLGTGGDYGYTF. The DNA of the CDR3 is TGTGCCAGCAGCTTGGGGACAGGGGGAGATTATGGCTACACCTTC. Combining the CDR3 with reference TRBV7-9 and TRBJ1-2 gives the whole variable domain DTGVSQNPRHKITKRGQNVTFRCDPISEHNRLYWYRQTLGQGPEFLTYFQNEAQLEKSRLLSDRFSAERPKGSFSTLEIQRTEQGDSAMYLCASSLGTGGDYGYTFGSGTRLTVV.

This sequence joins TRBV7-2 and TRBJ2-2; D is ambiguous. The V gene lost 1 base and the J gene lost 1 base, with 7 bases spanning the gap. CDR3 length: 15 residues. The germline gives CDR1 SGHTA, CDR2 FQGNSA. CDR3 protein: CASSLEQLNTGELFF. In DNA form, the CDR3 reads TGTGCCAGCAGCTTAGAACAGCTGAACACCGGGGAGCTGTTTTTT.

The V and J genes are TRBV6-5 and TRBJ1-1; D possibly corresponds to TRBD1 (5 bases). Germline CDR1 MNHEY, CDR2 SVGAGI. The CDR3 has 16 residues. V was trimmed by 2 bases and J by 1 base, leaving 14 bases between them. DNA of the CDR3: TGTGCCAGCAGTTACGGGGGGACCTTGGGGAACACTGAAGCTTTCTTT. Amino acids: CASSYGGTLGNTEAFF.

V gene TRBV4-1 combines with J gene TRBJ2-3, with 9 bases identical to TRBD2. This CDR3 is built from 17 residues. In germline, CDR1 is MGHRA, CDR2 YSYEKL. V lost 2 bases, J lost 2 bases, and 8 bases stayed unmatched. This CDR3 reads CASSQLFSGSSTDTQYF. The CDR3 nucleotides read TGCGCCAGCAGCCAATTGTTTAGCGGGAGCTCCACAGATACGCAGTATTTT.

This chain connects TRBV21-1 to TRBJ2-5; the table's TRBD2 call for D was not verified on the DNA. TRBV21-1 is an annotated pseudogene. The CDR3 has 10 amino acids. The CDR3: CASSKRTQYF. The CDR3 DNA follows: TGTGCCAGCAGCAAGCGGACCCAGTACTTC.

V and J are TRBV9 and TRBJ1-2; TRBD1 might be the D (6 bases). V lost 3 bases, J lost 4 bases, and 16 bases lay in between. The CDR3 is 15 residues long. Per the germline V gene, CDR1 is SGDLS and CDR2 is YYNGEE. The CDR3 sequence is CASSAGQGFGYGYTF. For the CDR3, the DNA is TGTGCCAGCAGCGCCGGGCAGGGGTTCGGCTATGGCTACACCTTC.

The V gene is TRBV14, the J gene TRBJ1-1; no reliable D call. The germline V gene has CDR1 SGHDN and CDR2 FVKESK. V shed 0 bases and J shed 9 bases, with 14 bases lying between them. There are 14 residues in the CDR3. As DNA, the CDR3 is TGTGCCAGCAGCCAAGACACAGTGCTTACACAAGCTTTCTTT. The encoded protein is CASSQDTVLTQAFF.

The chain links TRBV12-5 to TRBJ2-1; 8 bases fit TRBD2. Trimming cost V 2 bases and J 5 bases; bases outside gene matches: 5. Looked up from germline, CDR1 is LGHNT and CDR2 is FRNRAP. The CDR3 is 15 amino acids. The CDR3 loop is CASGLRGGRNNEQFF. CDR3 coding DNA: TGTGCTAGTGGTTTGCGGGGGGGCCGGAACAATGAGCAGTTCTTC.

The CDR3 DNA follows: TGTGCCAGCAGCTTAGACGTCGGGACATTCAACAATGAGCAGTTCTTC. Protein sequence: CASSLDVGTFNNEQFF. V gene TRBV7-2 combines with J gene TRBJ2-1; D is perhaps TRBD1 (6 bases). CDR1 and CDR2 (germline): SGHTA, FQGNSA. The CDR3 runs to 16 residues. With 1 base removed from V and 5 bases from J, the gap between germline ends came to 15 bases.

The CDR3 coding sequence is TGCGCCAGCAGCTTGCCCGGGGCTAATGAAAAACTGTTTTTT. This translates into CASSLPGANEKLFF. The V call is TRBV5-1, the J call TRBJ1-4; D is unresolved. V was clipped by 1 base and J by 3 bases, with 7 bases between them. Germline V gene lookup returns CDR1 SGHRS and CDR2 YFSETQ. CDR3 size: 14 residues. Complete variable domain (other parts from reference TRBV5-1 and TRBJ1-4): KAGVTQTPRYLIKTRGQQVTLSCSPISGHRSVSWYQQTPGQGLQFLFEYFSETQRNKGNFPGRFSGRQFSNSRSEMNVSTLELGDSALYLCASSLPGANEKLFFGSGTQLSVL.

Written as DNA, the CDR3 is TGTGCCAGCTCACCTATGACAGGGGTGACTGGAAACACCATATATTTT. Its translation: CASSPMTGVTGNTIYF. This chain joins TRBV18 and TRBJ1-3, with 8 nucleotides matching TRBD1. This CDR3 spans 16 amino acids. Germline values: CDR1 KGHSH, CDR2 LQKENI. After removal of 3 bases from V and 2 bases from J, the junction contained 6 bases not matched to a gene.

CDR3 amino acids: CAWSTRPNYGYTF. CDR3 bases: TGTGCCTGGAGTACGAGACCGAACTATGGCTACACCTTC. The V call is TRBV30, the J call TRBJ1-2; D gene unclear. This CDR3 spans 13 amino acids. Germline V gene lookup returns CDR1 GTSNPN and CDR2 SVGIG (reference sequence). V was clipped by 2 bases and J by 2 bases, with 9 bases between them.

The V call is TRBV9, the J call TRBJ1-3, with D tentatively TRBD1 (6 bases). The CDR3 is made up of 14 amino acids. Germline CDR1 and CDR2: SGDLS and YYNGEE. V lost 3 bases and J lost 4, with 11 bases in between. CDR3 sequence reads: CASSGGTSGNTIYF. As DNA, the CDR3 is TGTGCCAGCAGCGGGGGGACATCGGGAAACACCATATATTTT.